This TCR beta chain was sequenced for a study of T cells after yellow fever vaccination (dated by TCRdb to about 2019). At the level of the whole study: Libraries from fractions with low cell numbers were prepared with the SMART-Seq v4 Ultra Low Input RNA kit. Bulk TCR alpha and beta repertoires were sequenced longitudinally to track T-cell clones before and after primary and booster YFV17D yellow fever vaccination. Two healthy male donors, one aged 18 to 30 and one aged 30 to 40 years, made up the cohort. Blood samples were taken at several timepoints before and after primary and secondary immunization, and bulk PBMC replicates and cell subsets were isolated.

Explained via the paper, the treatment or condition label denotes: live attenuated yellow fever vaccine strain. Two biological replicates of bulk PBMCs were collected at each blood-draw timepoint. A standard Ficoll-Paque protocol was used to isolate PBMCs from peripheral blood. RNA was extracted with TriZol from bulk PBMCs, CD4 and CD8 fractions, and dextramer-positive and dextramer-negative fractions. TCR cDNA was made using 5'RACE template switching, a step that added a universal primer site and unique molecular identifiers. Priming of cDNA synthesis was performed from both the TCR alpha and TCR beta constant segments. Library amplification used two PCR steps, and the second PCR step added sample barcodes and sequencing adapters. Sequencing of libraries was performed on Illumina HiSeq 2500 (2x100 bp) or NovaSeq (2x150 bp). In the paper's pipeline: MIGEC was used to demultiplex reads and collapse the reads into UMI consensus sequences, and MiXCR was used for V(D)J alignment. Using edgeR on replicate PBMC samples, clonotypes were called vaccine-responding if FDR was below 0.01 and the log2 fold change was above 5 up to day 15. Each bulk clonotype received a CD4 or CD8 identity based on whether the sequenced CD4 or CD8 repertoire contained that clonotype at higher abundance. In TCRdb, the public reads were trimmed at Q25 with fastp and aligned with MiXCR, with productive beta chains retained. Rows are combined by CDR3 protein, so each entry shows the most common genes and DNA. TCRdb, rather than the study authors, made the V and J calls. The sample table holds some 600,000 distinct CDR3 sequences, of which roughly a sixth were seen once. The ten most abundant clones make up 15% to 20% of the sample.

This clonotype was picked up many times. It has no known antigen specificity. The input lacks base qualities; no much larger clone sits a single base away. Trimming removed 6 bases from V and 4 bases from J, leaving 9 bases between the germline ends. The CDR3 runs 12 amino acids, cysteine and phenylalanine included. Only the CDR3 region is kept as DNA, spanning 36 bases read in frame from base 1. Beyond this particular receptor, the publication reports: The secondary T-cell response was found to be weaker but faster than the primary response, with a peak reached on day 5 rather than on day 15. Computational filtering was needed because FACS-sorted repertoires could contain abundant contaminating clonotypes from the bulk population. Most clones expanded after primary vaccination were re-detected after the booster (almost 97% of CD4 and around 88% of CD8), suggesting broad memory maintenance. Because the study included only a couple of donors, the extent to which the findings can be generalized is limited. A small fraction of clonotypes appeared in both the CD4 and CD8 compartments, likely as a result of convergent recombination.

The TCR sequence derives from a man younger than 35 who received the YFV17D yellow fever vaccine. The chain employs TRBV12-3 or TRBV12-4 and TRBJ1-2; the D gene remains uncertain. The specimen comprised PBMCs, sampled 5 days after the first yellow fever vaccination. This receptor carries the CDR3 CASSFGSYGYTF. At the DNA level, the sequence is TGTGCCAGCAGCTTCGGGTCCTATGGCTACACCTTC.